These T cell receptor beta chains were read from a single sample in a study of blood T cell repertoires in COVID-19. Assay: immunoSEQ multiplex PCR; the TCRdb copy retains only in-frame clones and omits some. Of roughly 400,000 clones listed, 70% to 90% were seen once; the top ten hold approximately 2.1%. What was sequenced was PBMCs or T cells enriched from blood (not recorded which). These TCRs come from a woman between 35 and 50 years old with acute COVID-19. The CDR3 runs from the conserved cysteine through the conserved F or W. The D gene is left open where the match is weak. A clone size is listed for some rows: how often the clone was seen (once, few, many), or a class if it is expanded.

v_gene	d_gene	j_gene	abundance	len	CDR3aa	CDR3nt
TRBV4-1	NA	TRBJ2-7	NA	14	CASSSLDNTYEQYF	TGCGCCAGCAGCTCCCTGGACAACACCTACGAGCAGTACTTC
TRBV11-2	TRBD2	TRBJ2-1	NA	16	CASSLSGLAGANEQFF	TGTGCCAGCAGCTTATCAGGACTAGCGGGGGCCAATGAGCAGTTCTTC
TRBV7-6	TRBD1	TRBJ1-3	NA	17	CASSLSVAGGSGNTIYF	TGTGCCAGCAGCTTATCGGTGGCAGGGGGCTCTGGAAACACCATATATTTT
TRBV6-5	TRBD1	TRBJ1-1	NA	13	CASINRGQTEAFF	TGTGCCAGCATCAACAGGGGGCAGACTGAAGCTTTCTTT
TRBV6-6	NA	TRBJ2-3	NA	13	CASSTRLRDTQYF	TGTGCCAGCAGTACCCGACTTAGGGATACGCAGTATTTT
TRBV3-1/TRBV3-2	NA	TRBJ1-5	few	14	CASSPDSGYQPQHF	TGTGCCAGCAGCCCTGACAGTGGATATCAGCCCCAGCATTTT
TRBV18	NA	TRBJ1-3	NA	15	CASSPGYGPGNTIYF	TGTGCCAGCTCACCTGGTTACGGTCCCGGAAACACCATATATTTT
TRBV2	NA	TRBJ2-1	NA	11	CASSERNEQFF	TGTGCCAGCAGTGAACGTAATGAGCAGTTCTTC
TRBV4-1	NA	TRBJ1-5	NA	16	CASTQEGGTANQPQHF	TGCGCCAGCACCCAAGAAGGCGGGACTGCGAATCAGCCCCAGCATTTT
TRBV23-1	TRBD2	TRBJ2-7	NA	19	CASSLKWPSGLAGGVEQYF	TGCGCCAGCAGTCTCAAATGGCCCAGTGGACTAGCGGGGGGGGTGGAGCAGTACTTC
TRBV7-9	NA	TRBJ2-5	NA	12	CASSLDTGRQYF	TGTGCCAGCAGCTTAGATACAGGGCGCCAGTACTTC
TRBV30	NA	TRBJ2-5	NA	13	CAWSVAVKETQYF	TGTGCCTGGAGTGTGGCCGTAAAAGAGACCCAGTACTTC
TRBV4-1	TRBD1	TRBJ1-1	NA	16	CASSQVGRGSSTEAFF	TGCGCCAGCAGCCAAGTGGGCAGGGGGTCCTCCACTGAAGCTTTCTTT
TRBV29-1	TRBD1	TRBJ2-7	NA	12	CSVEAGGYEQYF	TGCAGCGTTGAAGCAGGGGGCTACGAGCAGTACTTC
TRBV2	NA	TRBJ2-3	NA	14	CASSDRGGTDTQYF	TGTGCCAGCAGTGACAGGGGAGGGACAGATACGCAGTATTTT
TRBV28	NA	TRBJ2-7	NA	15	CASSLDRWTHYEQYF	TGTGCCAGCAGCTTGGATCGGTGGACTCACTACGAGCAGTACTTC
TRBV4-1	NA	TRBJ2-3	NA	16	CASSQKTGRDSDTQYF	TGCGCCAGCAGCCAAAAGACTGGCAGGGACTCAGATACGCAGTATTTT
TRBV11-2	NA	TRBJ1-2	NA	15	CASSLGGEGLYGYTF	TGTGCCAGCAGCTTAGGGGGGGAGGGCCTATATGGCTACACCTTC
TRBV6-5	NA	TRBJ2-7	once	13	CASSLSRDYEQYF	TGTGCCAGCAGTTTGTCCAGGGACTACGAGCAGTACTTC
TRBV6-4	TRBD2	TRBJ2-1	NA	16	CASSELGLAGDNEQFF	TGTGCCAGCAGTGAATTGGGACTAGCGGGGGACAATGAGCAGTTCTTC
TRBV7-2	NA	TRBJ1-1	NA	14	CASSFTQGNTEAFF	TGTGCCAGCAGTTTCACACAGGGGAACACTGAAGCTTTCTTT
TRBV3-1/TRBV3-2	TRBD1	TRBJ1-5	NA	15	CASSQVPGGSQPQHF	TGTGCCAGCAGCCAAGTACCAGGGGGCTCTCAGCCCCAGCATTTT
TRBV7-9	NA	TRBJ2-7	NA	14	CASSPRDSSYEQYF	TGTGCCAGCAGCCCCCGGGACTCCTCCTACGAGCAGTACTTC
TRBV12-5	NA	TRBJ1-2	NA	12	CASGSPDRPYTF	TGTGCTAGTGGTTCGCCCGACAGGCCGTACACCTTC
TRBV3-1/TRBV3-2	NA	TRBJ1-2	NA	14	CASSQIGLNYGYTF	TGTGCCAGCAGCCAGATCGGACTTAACTATGGCTACACCTTC
TRBV15	TRBD1	TRBJ1-5	NA	16	CATTSGGRGPNQPQHF	TGTGCCACCACATCAGGGGGCAGGGGGCCTAATCAGCCCCAGCATTTT
TRBV7-2	TRBD1	TRBJ2-7	NA	15	CASSLESDRGYEQYF	TGTGCCAGCAGCTTAGAATCGGACAGGGGCTACGAGCAGTACTTC
TRBV7-9	TRBD1	TRBJ2-1	NA	17	CASSSKVGQGAYNEQFF	TGTGCCAGCAGCTCAAAAGTGGGGCAGGGGGCCTACAATGAGCAGTTCTTC
TRBV5-1	NA	TRBJ1-4	NA	16	CASSLASTARGEKLFF	TGCGCCAGCAGCTTGGCCTCAACGGCTCGAGGTGAAAAACTGTTTTTT
TRBV5-1	NA	TRBJ2-5	NA	12	CASSLGQETQYF	TGCGCCAGCAGCTTGGGTCAGGAGACCCAGTACTTC
TRBV9	NA	TRBJ1-2	few	14	CASSAPGGSYGYTF	TGTGCCAGCAGCGCCCCTGGCGGGAGCTATGGCTACACCTTC
TRBV6-5	TRBD1	TRBJ1-6	NA	14	CASSRDRGYSPLHF	TGTGCCAGCAGTCGCGACAGGGGTTATTCACCCCTCCACTTT
TRBV6-2/TRBV6-3	NA	TRBJ2-2	once	14	CASSRDRYTGELFF	TGTGCCAGCAGCCGCGACAGATACACCGGGGAGCTGTTTTTT
TRBV7-9	NA	TRBJ1-4	NA	14	CASSLGSEGRKLFF	TGTGCCAGCAGCTTAGGGAGCGAGGGGAGGAAACTGTTTTTT
TRBV7-9	NA	TRBJ1-2	once	12	CASSLDRSGYTF	TGTGCCAGCAGCTTGGACAGAAGCGGCTACACCTTC
TRBV11-2	TRBD1	TRBJ1-2	NA	15	CASSFLQGAPGGYTF	TGTGCCAGCAGCTTCTTACAGGGGGCGCCTGGTGGCTACACCTTC
TRBV7-6	NA	TRBJ2-5	NA	15	CASSQVGAAGETQYF	TGTGCCAGCAGCCAGGTGGGGGCGGCTGGGGAGACCCAGTACTTC
TRBV9	TRBD1	TRBJ1-5	NA	14	CASSVGQGGQPQHF	TGTGCCAGCAGCGTAGGACAGGGAGGTCAGCCCCAGCATTTT
TRBV24-1	NA	TRBJ1-2	NA	15	CATSRWEAGDYGYTF	TGTGCTACCAGTAGGTGGGAAGCGGGGGACTATGGCTACACCTTC
TRBV6-1	NA	TRBJ1-1	NA	13	CASSEIWGTRAFF	TGTGCCAGCAGTGAAATTTGGGGGACTCGTGCTTTCTTT
TRBV7-9	TRBD2	TRBJ2-6	NA	17	CASSHSGGAAGANVLTF	TGTGCCAGCAGCCACAGCGGGGGGGCAGCTGGGGCCAACGTCCTGACTTTC
TRBV3-1/TRBV3-2	TRBD1	TRBJ1-4	NA	15	CASSPYRGSSEKLFF	TGTGCCAGCAGCCCATACAGGGGATCTAGTGAAAAACTGTTTTTT
TRBV6-4	NA	TRBJ1-1	NA	13	CASSDSGGTEAFF	TGTGCCAGCAGTGACTCAGGGGGCACTGAAGCTTTCTTT
TRBV6-2/TRBV6-3	NA	TRBJ1-5	NA	17	CASSYVVGGLRNQPQHF	TGTGCCAGCAGTTACGTTGTAGGGGGTCTGAGGAATCAGCCCCAGCATTTT
TRBV7-8	TRBD1	TRBJ2-1	NA	19	CASSISGTGAISAYNEQFF	TGTGCCAGCAGCATCTCTGGGACAGGGGCAATTTCTGCCTACAATGAGCAGTTCTTC
TRBV30	NA	TRBJ2-7	NA	14	CAWSVPLYAREQYF	TGTGCCTGGAGTGTACCTCTCTATGCGCGCGAGCAGTACTTC
TRBV5-6	TRBD1	TRBJ1-5	NA	16	CASSLGQGANNQPQHF	TGTGCCAGCAGCTTGGGGCAGGGGGCAAACAATCAGCCCCAGCATTTT
TRBV5-5	TRBD1	TRBJ2-5	NA	14	CASSFNPRGETQYF	TGTGCCAGCAGCTTTAATCCCAGGGGGGAGACCCAGTACTTC
TRBV12-3/TRBV12-4	TRBD1	TRBJ2-1	NA	11	CASSYRGEQFF	TGTGCCAGCAGTTACAGGGGGGAGCAGTTCTTC
TRBV6-1	NA	TRBJ2-7	NA	12	CASSEARDEQYF	TGTGCCAGCAGTGAAGCTCGGGACGAGCAGTACTTC
TRBV7-2	TRBD1	TRBJ1-3	NA	18	CASSLEFVGDSSGNTIYF	TGTGCCAGCAGCTTAGAATTCGTTGGGGACAGCTCTGGAAACACCATATATTTT
TRBV30	TRBD1	TRBJ1-4	NA	13	CAWTGTVNEKLFF	TGTGCCTGGACCGGGACAGTGAATGAAAAACTGTTTTTT
TRBV10-3	TRBD2	TRBJ2-5	NA	17	CAIGSSGGAHKGETQYF	TGTGCCATTGGGTCTAGCGGGGGGGCCCACAAAGGAGAGACCCAGTACTTC
TRBV4-1	TRBD1	TRBJ2-5	NA	19	CASSQGGFGTGSGQETQYF	TGCGCCAGCAGCCAAGGGGGTTTCGGGACAGGAAGTGGCCAAGAGACCCAGTACTTC
TRBV5-1	NA	TRBJ2-7	once	13	CASSLDPGYEQYF	TGCGCCAGCAGCTTGGACCCGGGCTACGAGCAGTACTTC
TRBV12-3/TRBV12-4	TRBD1	TRBJ1-2	NA	13	CASSSRQGGGYTF	TGTGCCAGCAGCTCAAGACAGGGGGGTGGCTACACCTTC
TRBV7-9	TRBD1	TRBJ2-7	NA	14	CASSDREGSYEQYF	TGTGCCAGCAGCGACAGGGAAGGGTCCTACGAGCAGTACTTC
TRBV2	NA	TRBJ1-1	once	14	CASRPFQQGTEAFF	TGTGCCAGCAGGCCGTTCCAACAGGGAACTGAAGCTTTCTTT
TRBV9	TRBD1	TRBJ1-6	NA	15	CASSGAGTGISPLHF	TGTGCCAGCAGCGGTGCCGGGACAGGGATCTCACCCCTCCACTTT